What follows are 10 T cell receptor beta chains derived from one specimen sequenced in a study of glioma-infiltrating T cells after dendritic cell vaccination. The data were produced by immunoSEQ multiplex PCR, yet TCRdb's version contains in-frame clones alone and is incomplete. The data contain approximately 85,000 clones, 85% of them singletons. Time point meaning: after dendritic cell vaccination, including at tumor progression/relapse. Material: blood, obtained after dendritic cell vaccination. These TCRs come from a human donor with glioblastoma.

The chain recombines TRBV9 with TRBJ2-1, with D perhaps matching TRBD1 (5 bases). Trimming cost V 3 bases and J 1 base, with 14 bases left between them. From germline, CDR1 is SGDLS and CDR2 YYNGEE. The CDR3 runs 16 residues. The CDR3 DNA reads TGTGCCAGCAGCGCTGGAGTACAGGAATCCTACAATGAGCAGTTCTTC. Encoded protein: CASSAGVQESYNEQFF.

The gene calls are TRBV11-2 and TRBJ2-7, with a weak D call TRBD2 (6 bases). V was shortened by 6 bases and J by 4 bases, with 16 bases between the two germline ends. In germline, CDR1 is SGHAT, CDR2 FQNNGV. This CDR3 has 14 residues. The CDR3 sequence is CASRKYGGLYEQYF. Written as DNA, the CDR3 is TGTGCCAGCAGAAAATACGGGGGATTGTACGAGCAGTACTTC.

This chain joins TRBV30 and TRBJ2-3, with a tentative D call TRBD2 (5 bases). The V gene's germline CDR1 is GTSNPN and CDR2 SVGIG (reference sequence). The CDR3 is 12 amino acids. V gave up 4 bases and J gave up 5 bases, with 10 bases separating them. DNA for the CDR3: TGTGCCTGGATTCCTGGACTAGATACGCAGTATTTT. Translation gives CAWIPGLDTQYF.

The CDR3 nucleotides read TGTGCCAGCCAGGACAGACACCCTAGGGGGGATACGCAGTATTTT. Translation gives CASQDRHPRGDTQYF. This chain uses TRBV19 with TRBJ2-3, with D perhaps TRBD1 (6 bases). The CDR3 covers 15 residues. Trimming pared 9 bases from V and 6 bases from J, leaving 22 bases between. The germline CDR1 and CDR2 sequences are LNHDA and SQIVND (reference sequence).

A few counts support this clone. The CDR3 region has the DNA TGTGCCAGCAGCTTAGATCTCGTATCTGGGGCCAACGTCCTGACTTTC. Protein sequence: CASSLDLVSGANVLTF. The V and J genes are TRBV11-2 and TRBJ2-6; D is uncertain. Trimming stripped 0 bases from V and 1 base from J, with 7 bases between. Per germline, CDR1 SGHAT and CDR2 FQNNGV. There are 16 residues in the CDR3. Using reference TRBV11-2 and TRBJ2-6 for the parts outside the CDR3, the full variable domain is EAGVAQSPRYKIIEKRQSVAFWCNPISGHATLYWYQQILGQGPKLLIQFQNNGVVDDSQLPKDRFSAERLKGVDSTLKIQPAKLEDSAVYLCASSLDLVSGANVLTFGAGSRLTVL.

The chain recombines TRBV14 with TRBJ2-5; D is perhaps TRBD1 (6 bases). CDR3 size: 19 residues. CDR1 is SGHDN, CDR2 FVKESK, per germline. The V gene lost 0 bases and the J gene lost 3 bases, with 23 bases spanning the gap. This CDR3 is CASSQDLGTGIYAEETQYF. For the CDR3, the DNA is TGTGCCAGCAGCCAAGATCTAGGTACAGGGATTTATGCCGAAGAGACCCAGTACTTC.

The chain recombines TRBV5-6 with TRBJ2-5; TRBD1 matches 7 bases. Near its end, the DNA agrees better with TRBJ2-7, so the J call may be wrong. Germline values: CDR1 SGHDT, CDR2 YYEEEE. The CDR3 runs 14 residues. The CDR3 bases are TGTGCCAGCAGCTTGGGGACAGGCACCTACGAGCAGTACTTC. Its translation: CASSLGTGTYEQYF.

This rearrangement joins TRBV5-1 to TRBJ1-4; TRBD1 is a possible D gene (6 bases). The CDR3 covers 14 residues. V lost 0 bases, J lost 4 bases, and 7 bases lay in between. The germline CDR1 and CDR2 sequences are SGHRS and YFSETQ. The CDR3 is CASSLATGNEKLFF. CDR3 DNA: TGCGCCAGCAGCTTGGCGACAGGTAATGAAAAACTGTTTTTT.

The chain uses TRBV2 and TRBJ1-1; 8 bases are a match to TRBD1. The CDR3 sequence is 13 residues long. Germline values: CDR1 SNHLY, CDR2 FYNNEI. V shed 6 bases, J shed 4 bases, and the junction held 4 bases outside the gene matches. The CDR3 region is CASRDRVVTEAFF. The CDR3, as DNA: TGTGCCAGCAGGGACAGGGTGGTCACTGAAGCTTTCTTT.

This clone occurred once. The CDR3 spells CASSPIIQGTNTGELFF. Here the CDR3 DNA reads TGCGCCAGCAGCCCTATCATACAGGGGACGAACACCGGGGAGCTGTTTTTT. This chain uses TRBV5-1 with TRBJ2-2; 7 bases are a match to TRBD1. The CDR3 contains 17 residues. Germline V gene data show CDR1 as SGHRS and CDR2 as YFSETQ. V shed 4 bases, J shed 0 bases, and the junction held 9 bases outside the gene matches. The full variable domain, with the rest looked up from reference TRBV5-1 and TRBJ2-2, is KAGVTQTPRYLIKTRGQQVTLSCSPISGHRSVSWYQQTPGQGLQFLFEYFSETQRNKGNFPGRFSGRQFSNSRSEMNVSTLELGDSALYLCASSPIIQGTNTGELFFGEGSRLTVL.